Listed here is a single T cell receptor (beta chain). Its target is unknown. The record originates from a study of T cell responses to AZD1222 COVID-19 vaccine. Study conclusions and caveats: A rise in Spike-specific TCR breadth and depth followed two AZD1222 doses.

The CDR3 has 16 residues. The J segment lost 4 bases and the V segment lost 4 bases, leaving 12 bases of the junction unmatched. The germline V gene encodes CDR1 SGHAT and CDR2 FQNNGV. Repertoires were generated with immunoSEQ multiplex PCR, while TCRdb's copy carries only in-frame clones and drops some. The sample includes about 150,000 clones, 75% to 85% of them seen just once. This specimen consisted of peripheral blood, obtained on day 0 of MenACWY control vaccination. The J gene is TRBJ2-7, the V gene TRBV11-2; 8 nucleotides align to TRBD1. This TCR came from an adult in good health. CDR3 sequence (DNA): TGTGCCAGCAGCTCCGAGGGGGCAGGGGGCTTATACGAGCAGTACTTC. Its translation: CASSSEGAGGLYEQYF.